The present entry profiles one T cell receptor (beta chain) with its context. V was clipped by 5 bases and J by 6 bases; unmatched bases: 12. Germline CDR1 is SGHNT and CDR2 is YYREEE (reference sequence). This CDR3 has 16 residues. The data originate from a study of blood T cell repertoires in COVID-19. Study-wide context: Spain, Italy and the United States supplied samples that represented acute and convalescent COVID-19. T cells, B-cell-depleted T cells, or PBMCs provided the cDNA or gDNA that served as material.

Some clones are missing from TCRdb's copy, which holds only in-frame ones; the method was immunoSEQ multiplex PCR. The sample contains about 140,000 clones, approximately 86% of which appear only once. The V and J genes are TRBV5-4 and TRBJ2-1; 9 nucleotides agree with TRBD2. The source of this sequence is a woman between 55 and 75 years old with acute or convalescent COVID-19. The sample consisted of peripheral blood. As DNA, the CDR3 is TGTGCCAGCAGGGAGGGGAGGCGGGGGGGCCTCAATGAGCAGTTCTTC. Translation gives CASREGRRGGLNEQFF.